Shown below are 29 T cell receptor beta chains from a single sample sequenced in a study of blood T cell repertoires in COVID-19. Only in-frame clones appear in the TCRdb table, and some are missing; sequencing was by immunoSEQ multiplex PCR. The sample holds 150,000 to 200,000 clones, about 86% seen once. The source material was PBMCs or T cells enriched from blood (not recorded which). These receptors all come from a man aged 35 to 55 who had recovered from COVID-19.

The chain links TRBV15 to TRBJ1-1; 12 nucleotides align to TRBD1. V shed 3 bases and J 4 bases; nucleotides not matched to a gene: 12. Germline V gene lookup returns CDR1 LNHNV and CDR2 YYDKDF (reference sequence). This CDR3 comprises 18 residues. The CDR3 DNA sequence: TGTGCCACCAGCAGCACCCGGGGACAGGGGGCTGGGGGCACTGAAGCTTTCTTT. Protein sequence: CATSSTRGQGAGGTEAFF.

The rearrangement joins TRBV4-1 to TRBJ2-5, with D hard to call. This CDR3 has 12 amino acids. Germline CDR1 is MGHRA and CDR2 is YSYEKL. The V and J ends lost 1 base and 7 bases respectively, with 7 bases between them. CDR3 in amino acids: CASSQVSGTQYF. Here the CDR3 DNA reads TGCGCCAGCAGCCAAGTATCCGGGACCCAGTACTTC.

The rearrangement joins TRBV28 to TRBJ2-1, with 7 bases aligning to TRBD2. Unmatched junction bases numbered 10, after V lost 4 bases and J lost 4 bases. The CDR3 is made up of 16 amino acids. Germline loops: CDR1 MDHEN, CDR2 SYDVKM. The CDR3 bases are TGTGCCAGCAGTTCCACCGCCGGGGGGTGGTACAATGAGCAGTTCTTC. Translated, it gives CASSSTAGGWYNEQFF.

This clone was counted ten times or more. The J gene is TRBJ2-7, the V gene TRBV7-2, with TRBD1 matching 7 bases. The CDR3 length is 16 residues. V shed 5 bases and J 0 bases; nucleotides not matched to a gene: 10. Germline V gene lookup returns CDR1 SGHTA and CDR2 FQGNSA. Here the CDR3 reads CASSPRTGSLSYEQYF. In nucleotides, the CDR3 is TGTGCCAGCAGCCCTCGGACAGGAAGCCTCTCCTACGAGCAGTACTTC.

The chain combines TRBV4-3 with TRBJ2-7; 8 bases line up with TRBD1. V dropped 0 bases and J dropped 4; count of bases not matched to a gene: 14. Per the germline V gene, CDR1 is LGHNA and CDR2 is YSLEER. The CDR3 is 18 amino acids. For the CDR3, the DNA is TGCGCCAGCAGCCAAGATAATGTGGCAGGGGGCTTAAGGTACGAGCAGTACTTC. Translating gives CASSQDNVAGGLRYEQYF.

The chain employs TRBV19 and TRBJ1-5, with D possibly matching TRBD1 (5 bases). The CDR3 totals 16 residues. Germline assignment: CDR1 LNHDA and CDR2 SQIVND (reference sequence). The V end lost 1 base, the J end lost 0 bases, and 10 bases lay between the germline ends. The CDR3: CASSIGTPYSNQPQHF. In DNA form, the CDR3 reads TGTGCCAGTAGTATAGGGACACCTTATAGCAATCAGCCCCAGCATTTT.

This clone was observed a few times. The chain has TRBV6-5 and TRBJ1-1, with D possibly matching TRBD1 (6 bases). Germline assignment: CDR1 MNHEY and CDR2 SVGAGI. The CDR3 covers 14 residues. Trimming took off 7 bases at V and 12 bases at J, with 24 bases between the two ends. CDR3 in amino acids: CASTHGRGAGGTFF. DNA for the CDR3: TGTGCCAGCACCCACGGCCGGGGGGCGGGGGGAACTTTCTTT.

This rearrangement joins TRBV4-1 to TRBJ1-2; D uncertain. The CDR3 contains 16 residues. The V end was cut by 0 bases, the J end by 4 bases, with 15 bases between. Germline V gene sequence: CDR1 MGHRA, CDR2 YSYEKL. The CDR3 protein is CASSQDLSRSSYGYTF. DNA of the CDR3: TGCGCCAGCAGCCAAGATCTAAGTCGGAGTAGCTATGGCTACACCTTC.

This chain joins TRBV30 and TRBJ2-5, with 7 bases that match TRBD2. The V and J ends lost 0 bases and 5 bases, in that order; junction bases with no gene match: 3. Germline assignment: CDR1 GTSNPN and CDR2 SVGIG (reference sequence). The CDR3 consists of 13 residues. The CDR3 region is CAWSVGTTETQYF. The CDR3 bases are TGTGCCTGGAGTGTAGGGACTACTGAGACCCAGTACTTC.

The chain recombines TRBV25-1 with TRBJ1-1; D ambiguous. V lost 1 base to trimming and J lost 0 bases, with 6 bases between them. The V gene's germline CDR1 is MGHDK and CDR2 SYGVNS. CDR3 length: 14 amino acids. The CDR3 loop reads CASSESTMNTEAFF. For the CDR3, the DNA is TGTGCCAGCAGTGAATCAACAATGAACACTGAAGCTTTCTTT.

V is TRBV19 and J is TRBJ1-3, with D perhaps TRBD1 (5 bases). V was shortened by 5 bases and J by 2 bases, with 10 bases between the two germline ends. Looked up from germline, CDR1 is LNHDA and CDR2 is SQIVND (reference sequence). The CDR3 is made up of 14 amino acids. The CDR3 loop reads CASSRQKTGNTIYF. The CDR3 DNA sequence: TGTGCCAGTAGTCGACAGAAAACTGGAAACACCATATATTTT.

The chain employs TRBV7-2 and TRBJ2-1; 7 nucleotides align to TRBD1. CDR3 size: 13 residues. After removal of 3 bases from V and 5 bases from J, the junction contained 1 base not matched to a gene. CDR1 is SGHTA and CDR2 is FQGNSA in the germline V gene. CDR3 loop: CASSFTGDNEQFF. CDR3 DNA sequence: TGTGCCAGCAGCTTTACAGGGGACAATGAGCAGTTCTTC.

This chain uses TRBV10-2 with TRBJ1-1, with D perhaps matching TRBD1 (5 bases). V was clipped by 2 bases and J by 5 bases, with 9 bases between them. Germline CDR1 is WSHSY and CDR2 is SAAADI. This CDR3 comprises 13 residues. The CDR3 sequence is CASSEQGRTEAFF. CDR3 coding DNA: TGCGCCAGCAGTGAGCAGGGTAGGACTGAAGCTTTCTTT.

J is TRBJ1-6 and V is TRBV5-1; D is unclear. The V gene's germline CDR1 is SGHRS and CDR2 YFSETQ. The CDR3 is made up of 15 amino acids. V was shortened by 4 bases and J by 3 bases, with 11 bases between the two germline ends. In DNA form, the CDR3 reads TGCGCCAGCAGCGAGACTACAGACTATAATTCACCCCTCCACTTT. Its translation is CASSETTDYNSPLHF.

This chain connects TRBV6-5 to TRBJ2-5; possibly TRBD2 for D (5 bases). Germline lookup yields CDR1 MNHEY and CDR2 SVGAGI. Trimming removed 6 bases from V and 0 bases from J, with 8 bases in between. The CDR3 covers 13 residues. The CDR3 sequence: CASRDGNQETQYF. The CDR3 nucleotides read TGTGCCAGCAGGGACGGGAACCAAGAGACCCAGTACTTC.

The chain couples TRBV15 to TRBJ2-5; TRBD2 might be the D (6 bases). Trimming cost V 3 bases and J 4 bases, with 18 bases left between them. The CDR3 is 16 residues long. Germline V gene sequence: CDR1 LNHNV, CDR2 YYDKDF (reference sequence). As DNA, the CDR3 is TGTGCCACCAGCAGGCCGGGGGTCGGGGTTGTAGAGACCCAGTACTTC. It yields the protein CATSRPGVGVVETQYF.

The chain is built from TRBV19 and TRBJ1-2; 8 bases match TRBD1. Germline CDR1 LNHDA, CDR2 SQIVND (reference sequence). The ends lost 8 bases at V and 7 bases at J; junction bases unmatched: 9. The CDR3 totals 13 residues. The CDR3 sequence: CASQRGQGGGYTF. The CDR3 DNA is TGTGCCAGTCAGCGCGGACAGGGAGGTGGCTACACCTTC.

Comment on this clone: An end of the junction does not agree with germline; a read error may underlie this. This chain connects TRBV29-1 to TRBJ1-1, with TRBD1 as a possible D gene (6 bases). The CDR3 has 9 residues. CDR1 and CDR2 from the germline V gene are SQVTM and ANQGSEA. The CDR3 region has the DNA TGCAGCGTTGGTGACAGGATCCCCTTT. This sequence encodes CSVGDRIPF. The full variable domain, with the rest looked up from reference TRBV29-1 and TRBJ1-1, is SAVISQKPSRDICQRGTSLTIQCQVDSQVTMMFWYRQQPGQSLTLIATANQGSEATYESGFVIDKFPISRPNLTFSTLTVSNMSPEDSSIYLCSVGDRIPFGQGTRLTVV.

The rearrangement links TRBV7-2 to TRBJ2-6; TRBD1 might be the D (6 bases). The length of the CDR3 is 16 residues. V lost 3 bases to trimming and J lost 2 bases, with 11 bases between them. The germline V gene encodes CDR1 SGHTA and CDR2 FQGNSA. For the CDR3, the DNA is TGTGCCAGCAGCTTTGGCAGGGGCGCTGGGGCCAACGTCCTGACTTTC. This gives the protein CASSFGRGAGANVLTF.

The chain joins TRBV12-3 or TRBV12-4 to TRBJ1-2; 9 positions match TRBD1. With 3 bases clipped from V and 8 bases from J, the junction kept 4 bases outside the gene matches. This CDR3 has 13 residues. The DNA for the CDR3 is TGTGCCAGCAGTTTCACAGGGGGCGAGGGCTACACCTTC. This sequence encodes CASSFTGGEGYTF.

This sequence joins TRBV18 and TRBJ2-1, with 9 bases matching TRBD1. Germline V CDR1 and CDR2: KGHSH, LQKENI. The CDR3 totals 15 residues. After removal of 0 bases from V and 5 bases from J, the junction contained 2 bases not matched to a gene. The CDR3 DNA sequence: TGTGCCAGCTCACCACCAGGGACAGGGAACAATGAGCAGTTCTTC. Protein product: CASSPPGTGNNEQFF.

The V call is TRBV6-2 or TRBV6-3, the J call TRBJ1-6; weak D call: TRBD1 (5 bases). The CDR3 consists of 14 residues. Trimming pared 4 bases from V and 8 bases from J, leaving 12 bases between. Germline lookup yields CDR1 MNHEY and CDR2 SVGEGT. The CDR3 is CASSFGRVDSPLHF. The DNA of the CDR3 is TGTGCCAGCAGTTTCGGCAGGGTGGATTCACCCCTCCACTTT.

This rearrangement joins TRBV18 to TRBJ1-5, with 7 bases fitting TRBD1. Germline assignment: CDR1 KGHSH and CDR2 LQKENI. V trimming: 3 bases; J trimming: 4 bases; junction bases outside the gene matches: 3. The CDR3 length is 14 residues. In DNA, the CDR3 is TGTGCCAGCTCACCCCAGGGGGAAAATCAGCCCCAGCATTTT. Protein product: CASSPQGENQPQHF.

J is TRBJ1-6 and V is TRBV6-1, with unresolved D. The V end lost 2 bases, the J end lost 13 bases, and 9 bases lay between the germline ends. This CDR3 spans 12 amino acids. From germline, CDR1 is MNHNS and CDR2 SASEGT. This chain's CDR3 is CASSEFWRPLHF. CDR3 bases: TGTGCCAGCAGTGAATTTTGGCGGCCCCTCCACTTT.

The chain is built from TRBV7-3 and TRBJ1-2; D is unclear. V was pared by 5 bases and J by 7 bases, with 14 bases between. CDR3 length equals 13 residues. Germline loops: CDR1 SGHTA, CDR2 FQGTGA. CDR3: CASSLDGLGGYTF. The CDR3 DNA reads TGTGCCAGCAGCCTTGACGGCCTAGGTGGCTACACCTTC.

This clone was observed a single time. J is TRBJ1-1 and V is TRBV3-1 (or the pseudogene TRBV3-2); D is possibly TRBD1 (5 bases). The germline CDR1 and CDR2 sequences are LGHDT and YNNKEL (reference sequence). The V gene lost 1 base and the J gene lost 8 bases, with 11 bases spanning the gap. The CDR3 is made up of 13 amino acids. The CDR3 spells CASSQVGQGEAFF. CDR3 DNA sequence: TGTGCCAGCAGCCAAGTCGGGCAGGGCGAAGCTTTCTTT.

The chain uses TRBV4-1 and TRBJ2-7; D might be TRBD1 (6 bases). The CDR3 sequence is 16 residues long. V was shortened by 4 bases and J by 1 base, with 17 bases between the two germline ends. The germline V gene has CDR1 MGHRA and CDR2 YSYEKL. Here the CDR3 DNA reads TGCGCCAGCAGCCTAACACCGGGACACCTATCCTACGAGCAGTACTTC. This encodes CASSLTPGHLSYEQYF.

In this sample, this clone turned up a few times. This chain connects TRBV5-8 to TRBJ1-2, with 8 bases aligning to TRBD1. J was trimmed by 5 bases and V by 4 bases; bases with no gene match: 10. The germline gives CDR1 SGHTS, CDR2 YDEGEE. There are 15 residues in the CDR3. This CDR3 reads CASSNGQGRRYGYTF. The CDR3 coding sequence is TGTGCCAGCAGCAACGGACAGGGAAGACGATATGGCTACACCTTC.

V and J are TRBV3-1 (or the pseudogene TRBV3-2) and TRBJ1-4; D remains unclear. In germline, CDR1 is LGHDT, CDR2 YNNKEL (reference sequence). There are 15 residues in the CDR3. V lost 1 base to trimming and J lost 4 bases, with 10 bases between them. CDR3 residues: CASSQGYSYNEKLFF. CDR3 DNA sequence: TGTGCCAGCAGCCAAGGCTACAGCTATAATGAAAAACTGTTTTTT.